One T cell receptor beta chain is described in this entry. What it binds is not known. Per the germline V gene, CDR1 is MDHEN and CDR2 is SYDVKM. Deletions cut 3 bases from V and 10 bases from J, with 12 bases between. The CDR3 is 12 residues long. This specimen comes from a study of graft-versus-host responses after intestinal transplantation. Study-level points and caveats: Analysis identified GvH clones in recipient marrow, with some appearing first in ileum or blood.

Repertoires were generated with immunoSEQ multiplex PCR, while TCRdb's copy carries only in-frame clones and drops some. The sample contains about 90,000 clones, over 85% of which appear only once. Sequences were derived from unstimulated CD4+ T cells sorted from spleen or lymph node cells, sampled before intestinal transplant. V is TRBV28 and J is TRBJ1-1; D may be TRBD1 (5 bases). The clonotype comes from a human donor who received an intestinal transplant. The CDR3 loop is CASSFEGRRAFF. CDR3 nucleotides: TGTGCCAGCAGTTTTGAGGGGCGGCGAGCTTTCTTT. Full variable domain (rest looked up from reference TRBV28 and TRBJ1-1): DVKVTQSSRYLVKRTGEKVFLECVQDMDHENMFWYRQDPGLGLRLIYFSYDVKMKEKGDIPEGYSVSREKKERFSLILESASTNQTSMYLCASSFEGRRAFFGQGTRLTVV.